A single sample is the source of the 17 T cell receptor beta chains below, sequenced in a study of CD4+ T cells in melanoma. The protocol was immunoSEQ multiplex PCR, while the TCRdb copy is restricted to in-frame clones and leaves out a portion. This table has some 120,000 clones, roughly 90% appearing once. Specimen: peripheral blood. The source of these receptors is a human donor with melanoma.

This chain uses TRBV27 with TRBJ2-3; D not resolved. The CDR3 runs 14 residues. Germline V gene data show CDR1 as MNHEY and CDR2 as SMNVEV (reference sequence). V shed 4 bases and J shed 0 bases, with 8 bases lying between them. CDR3 sequence: CASSSYGSTDTQYF. The CDR3 DNA reads as TGTGCCAGCAGTTCTTACGGGAGCACAGATACGCAGTATTTT.

The rearrangement links TRBV5-4 to TRBJ2-1; 7 bases fit TRBD2. The V gene's germline CDR1 is SGHNT and CDR2 YYREEE (reference sequence). Trimming removed 3 bases from V and 3 bases from J; junction bases left unmatched: 9. The CDR3 has 16 residues. The CDR3 loop reads CASSSPGGSSYNEQFF. The CDR3 DNA sequence: TGTGCCAGCAGCTCCCCCGGCGGGAGTAGCTACAATGAGCAGTTCTTC. The full variable domain, in which reference TRBV5-4 and TRBJ2-1 provide the parts outside the CDR3, is ETGVTQSPTHLIKTRGQQVTLRCSSQSGHNTVSWYQQALGQGPQFIFQYYREEENGRGNFPPRFSGLQFPNYSSELNVNALELDDSALYLCASSSPGGSSYNEQFFGPGTRLTVL.

The rearrangement uses TRBV28 and TRBJ2-7; the D is unclear. The V gene lost 2 bases and the J gene lost 3 bases, with 11 bases spanning the gap. The CDR3 totals 14 residues. The germline gives CDR1 MDHEN, CDR2 SYDVKM. CDR3 region: CASSLIGQSYEQYF. The CDR3 DNA reads TGTGCCAGCAGTTTAATAGGGCAGAGCTACGAGCAGTACTTC. Full variable domain (remainder filled in from reference TRBV28 and TRBJ2-7): DVKVTQSSRYLVKRTGEKVFLECVQDMDHENMFWYRQDPGLGLRLIYFSYDVKMKEKGDIPEGYSVSREKKERFSLILESASTNQTSMYLCASSLIGQSYEQYFGPGTRLTVT.

This clone was counted between two and nine times. The chain is built from TRBV7-9 and TRBJ1-3; no firm D call. Germline loops: CDR1 SEHNR, CDR2 FQNEAQ (reference sequence). This CDR3 is 14 amino acids long. The ends were cut back, 1 base at V and 8 bases at J, with 12 bases in the middle. Written as DNA, the CDR3 is TGTGCCAGCAGCTTAGGTGGTCGGGCACACACCATATATTTT. Encoded protein: CASSLGGRAHTIYF.

This chain connects TRBV7-9 to TRBJ2-3; perhaps TRBD2 as D (5 bases). V lost 4 bases and J lost 0, with 17 bases in between. CDR1 and CDR2 from the germline V gene are SEHNR and FQNEAQ (reference sequence). This CDR3 has 17 residues. CDR3 region: CASSSGNQASSTDTQYF. CDR3 nucleotide sequence: TGTGCCAGCAGCTCGGGAAATCAGGCCTCTAGCACAGATACGCAGTATTTT.

The J gene is TRBJ2-6, the V gene TRBV4-3; no clear D gene. The germline V and J ends were trimmed by 4 bases and 4 bases, with 11 bases remaining between them. Germline loops: CDR1 LGHNA, CDR2 YSLEER. The CDR3 totals 15 residues. CDR3 coding DNA: TGCGCCAGCAGCCCGCAAGTATTGGGGGCCAACGTCCTGACTTTC. It yields the protein CASSPQVLGANVLTF.

This clone was observed once. The chain uses TRBV10-3 and TRBJ2-7; D is ambiguous. V was trimmed by 8 bases and J by 1 base, leaving 12 bases between them. Germline V gives CDR1 ENHRY, CDR2 SYGVKD. This CDR3 has 13 amino acids. CDR3 loop: CAISSPPSYEQYF. The DNA of the CDR3 is TGTGCCATCTCCAGCCCCCCTTCCTACGAGCAGTACTTC.

DNA for the CDR3: TGTGCCAGCAGCCCGTGGGACAGGGGAAACATTCAGTACTTC. This codes for CASSPWDRGNIQYF. V gene TRBV9 combines with J gene TRBJ2-4; the match to TRBD1 covers 10 bases. J gave up 6 bases and V 4 bases, and 4 bases lay outside the gene matches. Germline CDR1 reads SGDLS; CDR2 reads YYNGEE. This CDR3 has 14 amino acids.

The genes are TRBV19 and TRBJ1-1; D is undetermined. Germline-derived CDR1 and CDR2 are LNHDA and SQIVND (reference sequence). The CDR3 runs 13 residues. V was trimmed by 6 bases and J by 5 bases, leaving 13 bases between them. CDR3 protein: CASSVISGTEAFF. The CDR3 region has the DNA TGTGCCAGTAGCGTAATTTCCGGTACTGAAGCTTTCTTT.

This sequence joins TRBV10-3 and TRBJ2-1, with D possibly being TRBD1 (6 bases). The V end lost 0 bases, the J end lost 0 bases, and 15 bases lay between the germline ends. The germline V gene has CDR1 ENHRY and CDR2 SYGVKD. This CDR3 is 18 amino acids long. In nucleotides, the CDR3 is TGTGCCATCAGTGAGTCCCCGATTACAGGGACCTCCTACAATGAGCAGTTCTTC. This gives the protein CAISESPITGTSYNEQFF.

The V call is TRBV4-1, the J call TRBJ2-2; the D gene is possibly TRBD1 (6 bases). CDR3 length equals 14 residues. Deletions cut 8 bases from V and 5 bases from J, with 15 bases between. CDR1 and CDR2 (germline): MGHRA, YSYEKL. The CDR3 nucleotides read TGCGCCAGCCGAGAACAGGGATTAACCGGGGAGCTGTTTTTT. Encoded protein: CASREQGLTGELFF.

The chain couples TRBV20-1 to TRBJ2-3; D may be TRBD2 (6 bases). The CDR3 has 11 residues. Germline CDR1 is DFQATT and CDR2 is SNEGSKA (reference sequence). CDR3 amino acids: CSGSRTDTQYF. CDR3 sequence (DNA): TGCAGCGGGAGTCGCACAGATACGCAGTATTTT.

The J gene is TRBJ2-2, the V gene TRBV7-9, with 8 bases matching TRBD1. V lost 4 bases, J lost 4 bases, and 5 bases stayed unmatched. CDR3 size: 15 residues. CDR1 and CDR2 from the germline V gene are SEHNR and FQNEAQ (reference sequence). CDR3 DNA sequence: TGTGCCAGCAGCTCCCAGGGGGCGGGCACCGGGGAGCTGTTTTTT. Encoded protein: CASSSQGAGTGELFF. The full variable domain, rest sourced from reference TRBV7-9 and TRBJ2-2, is DTGVSQNPRHKITKRGQNVTFRCDPISEHNRLYWYRQTLGQGPEFLTYFQNEAQLEKSRLLSDRFSAERPKGSFSTLEIQRTEQGDSAMYLCASSSQGAGTGELFFGEGSRLTVL.

J is TRBJ2-7 and V is TRBV5-1, with D unclear. Germline V CDR1 and CDR2: SGHRS, YFSETQ. V was trimmed by 0 bases and J by 0 bases, leaving 7 bases between them. This CDR3 has 14 residues. The CDR3, as DNA: TGCGCCAGCAGCTTGGAGGTACTCTCCTACGAGCAGTACTTC. Amino acid sequence: CASSLEVLSYEQYF.

The chain uses TRBV6-1 and TRBJ2-7, with 10 nucleotides matching TRBD2. Germline loops: CDR1 MNHNS, CDR2 SASEGT. This CDR3 has 15 residues. V lost 11 bases and J lost 2; bases outside the gene matches: 12. The CDR3 protein is CAVGGDSGRAYEQYF. Here the CDR3 DNA reads TGTGCCGTCGGGGGCGACAGCGGGAGGGCCTACGAGCAGTACTTC.

V is TRBV5-4 and J is TRBJ2-3; no clear D. Germline CDR1 reads SGHNT; CDR2 reads YYREEE (reference sequence). The germline V and J ends were trimmed by 1 base and 2 bases, with 11 bases remaining between them. The CDR3 covers 15 residues. The CDR3 sequence: CASSLKHSLTDTQYF. The CDR3 DNA reads TGTGCCAGCAGCTTGAAGCATTCCCTCACAGATACGCAGTATTTT.

The V gene is TRBV19, the J gene TRBJ2-3; tentative D call: TRBD1 (5 bases). CDR3 length: 11 residues. V was shortened by 10 bases and J by 2 bases, with 7 bases between the two germline ends. The germline V gene has CDR1 LNHDA and CDR2 SQIVND (reference sequence). This CDR3 is CATRATDTQYF. The CDR3 DNA sequence: TGTGCCACCAGGGCCACAGATACGCAGTATTTT. The full variable domain, rest sourced from reference TRBV19 and TRBJ2-3, is DGGITQSPKYLFRKEGQNVTLSCEQNLNHDAMYWYRQDPGQGLRLIYYSQIVNDFQKGDIAEGYSVSREKKESFPLTVTSAQKNPTAFYLCATRATDTQYFGPGTRLTVL.